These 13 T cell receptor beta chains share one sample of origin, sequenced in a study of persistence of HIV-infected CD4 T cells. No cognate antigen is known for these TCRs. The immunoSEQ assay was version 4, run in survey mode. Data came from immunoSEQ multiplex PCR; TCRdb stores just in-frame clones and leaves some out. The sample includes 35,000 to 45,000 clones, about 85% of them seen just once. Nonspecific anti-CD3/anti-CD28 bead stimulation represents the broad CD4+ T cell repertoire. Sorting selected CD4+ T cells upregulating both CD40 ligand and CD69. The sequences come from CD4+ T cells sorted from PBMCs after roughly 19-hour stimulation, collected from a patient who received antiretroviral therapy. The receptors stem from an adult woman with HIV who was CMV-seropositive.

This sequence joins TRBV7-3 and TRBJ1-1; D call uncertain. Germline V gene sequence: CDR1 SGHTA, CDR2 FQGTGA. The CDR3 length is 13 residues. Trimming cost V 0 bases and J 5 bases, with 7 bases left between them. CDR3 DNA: TGTGCCAGCAGCTTAACACCCCGGACTGAAGCTTTCTTT. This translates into CASSLTPRTEAFF.

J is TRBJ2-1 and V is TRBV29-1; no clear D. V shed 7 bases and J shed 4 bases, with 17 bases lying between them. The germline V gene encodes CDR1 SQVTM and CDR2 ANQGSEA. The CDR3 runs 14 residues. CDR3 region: CSAWVKIGYNEQFF. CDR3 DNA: TGCAGCGCCTGGGTGAAGATAGGTTACAATGAGCAGTTCTTC.

The CDR3 bases are TGCGCCAGCAGCTTGTTCGGGGGAAATGGGCTGGGTGAGCAGTTCTTC. Protein: CASSLFGGNGLGEQFF. This sequence joins TRBV5-1 and TRBJ2-1, with D possibly matching TRBD2 (6 bases). V shed 1 base and J shed 9 bases, with 20 bases lying between them. The CDR3 length is 16 residues. Germline V CDR1 and CDR2: SGHRS, YFSETQ.

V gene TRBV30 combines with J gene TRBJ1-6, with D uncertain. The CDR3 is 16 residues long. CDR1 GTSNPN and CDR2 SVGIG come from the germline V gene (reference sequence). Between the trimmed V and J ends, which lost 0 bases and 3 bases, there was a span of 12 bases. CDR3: CAWSVVSGLYNSPLHF. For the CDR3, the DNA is TGTGCCTGGAGTGTAGTTTCAGGACTCTATAATTCACCCCTCCACTTT. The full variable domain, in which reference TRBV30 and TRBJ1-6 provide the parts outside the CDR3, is SQTIHQWPATLVQPVGSPLSLECTVEGTSNPNLYWYRQAAGRGLQLLFYSVGIGQISSEVPQNLSASRPQDRQFILSSKKLLLSDSGFYLCAWSVVSGLYNSPLHFGNGTRLTVT.

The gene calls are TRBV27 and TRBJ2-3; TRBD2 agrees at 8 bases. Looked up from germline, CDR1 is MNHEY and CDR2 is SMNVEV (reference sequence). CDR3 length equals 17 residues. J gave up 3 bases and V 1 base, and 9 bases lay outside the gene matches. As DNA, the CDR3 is TGTGCCAGCAGTTTATTTTTCGGGGGGGTTGGTACAGATACGCAGTATTTT. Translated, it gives CASSLFFGGVGTDTQYF.

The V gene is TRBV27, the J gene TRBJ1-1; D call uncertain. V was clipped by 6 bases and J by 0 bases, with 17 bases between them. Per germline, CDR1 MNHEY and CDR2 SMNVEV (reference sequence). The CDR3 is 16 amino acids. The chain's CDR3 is CASSLNQQAMNTEAFF. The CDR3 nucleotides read TGTGCCAGCAGCTTAAATCAACAAGCGATGAACACTGAAGCTTTCTTT.

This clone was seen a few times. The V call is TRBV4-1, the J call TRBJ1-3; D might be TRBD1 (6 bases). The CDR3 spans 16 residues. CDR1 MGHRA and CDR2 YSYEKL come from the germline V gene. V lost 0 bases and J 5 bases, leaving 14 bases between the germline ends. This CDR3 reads CASSQDGQTGRNTIYF. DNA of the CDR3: TGCGCCAGCAGCCAAGACGGACAGACGGGGAGAAACACCATATATTTT.

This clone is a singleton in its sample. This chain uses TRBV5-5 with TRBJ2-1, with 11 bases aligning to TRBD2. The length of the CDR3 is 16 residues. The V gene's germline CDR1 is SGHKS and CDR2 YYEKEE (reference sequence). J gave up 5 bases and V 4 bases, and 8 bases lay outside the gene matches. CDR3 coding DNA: TGTGCCAGCAGCCCCCAGACTAGCGGGGCACACAATGAGCAGTTCTTC. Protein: CASSPQTSGAHNEQFF.

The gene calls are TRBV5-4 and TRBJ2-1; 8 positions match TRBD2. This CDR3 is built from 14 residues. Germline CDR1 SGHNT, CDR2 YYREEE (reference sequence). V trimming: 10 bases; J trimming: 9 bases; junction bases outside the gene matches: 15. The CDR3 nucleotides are TGTGCCTTTCAGCGCAGCGGGGGACTAGGTGAGCAGTTCTTC. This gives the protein CAFQRSGGLGEQFF.

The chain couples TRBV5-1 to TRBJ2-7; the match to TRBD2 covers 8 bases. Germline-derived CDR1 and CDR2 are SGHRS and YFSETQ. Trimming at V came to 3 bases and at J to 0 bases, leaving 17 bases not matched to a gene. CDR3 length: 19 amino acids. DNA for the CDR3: TGCGCCAGCAGCTCCTTAGCGGGGAGCACCCCTCCACTCTCCTACGAGCAGTACGTC. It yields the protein CASSSLAGSTPPLSYEQYV.

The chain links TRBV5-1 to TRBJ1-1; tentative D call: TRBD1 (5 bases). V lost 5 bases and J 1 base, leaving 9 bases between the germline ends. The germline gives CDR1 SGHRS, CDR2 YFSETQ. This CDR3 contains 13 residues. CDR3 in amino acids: CASRSTGNTEAFF. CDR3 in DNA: TGCGCCAGCAGGTCTACAGGGAACACTGAAGCTTTCTTT.

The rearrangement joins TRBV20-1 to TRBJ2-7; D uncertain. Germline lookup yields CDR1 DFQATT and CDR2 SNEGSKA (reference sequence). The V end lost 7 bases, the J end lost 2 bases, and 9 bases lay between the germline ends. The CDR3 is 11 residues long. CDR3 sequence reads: CSVGRTYEQYF. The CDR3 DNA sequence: TGCAGTGTCGGCAGGACCTACGAGCAGTACTTC.

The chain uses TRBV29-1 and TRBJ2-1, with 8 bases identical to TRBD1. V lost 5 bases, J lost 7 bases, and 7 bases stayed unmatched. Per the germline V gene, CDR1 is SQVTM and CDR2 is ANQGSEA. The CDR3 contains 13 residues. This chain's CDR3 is CSVRQGAGNEQFF. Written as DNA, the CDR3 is TGCAGCGTTCGTCAGGGGGCGGGTAATGAGCAGTTCTTC.